Following are 7 T cell receptor beta chains from one sample sequenced in a study of memory CD4+ T cells and cytomegalovirus serostatus. Generated by immunoSEQ multiplex PCR, the TCRdb table keeps only in-frame clones and is missing some. Of 52,000 or so clones listed, over 65% are singletons. The sort gate was single viable CD3+CD4+CD8-CD45RO+ cells for memory CD4+ T cells. The sequencing input was memory CD4+ T cells from blood. These receptors originate from an adult in good health and CMV-seronegative.

V and J are TRBV29-1 and TRBJ1-1; no clear D gene. With 6 bases removed from V and 7 bases from J, the gap between germline ends came to 18 bases. This CDR3 is 13 amino acids long. Germline lookup yields CDR1 SQVTM and CDR2 ANQGSEA. The CDR3 sequence: CSVLITAGSEAFF. Here the CDR3 DNA reads TGCAGCGTCCTAATAACAGCCGGAAGTGAAGCTTTCTTT.

Here the CDR3 reads CASSQSEVPGILDFTCTDTQYF. CDR3 coding DNA: TGCGCCAGCAGTCAATCAGAGGTTCCGGGGATACTAGATTTTACCTGCACAGATACGCAGTATTTT. The V and J genes are TRBV23-1 and TRBJ2-3; D is possibly TRBD2 (5 bases). TRBV23-1 is recorded as an ORF, its role being uncertain. The CDR3 has 22 amino acids. With 0 bases removed from V and 1 base from J, the gap between germline ends came to 29 bases.

In its sample, this clone was seen a few times. This chain joins TRBV5-4 and TRBJ2-5, with TRBD2 identical over 7 bases. The CDR3 is 14 amino acids. After removal of 4 bases from V and 1 base from J, the junction contained 4 bases not matched to a gene. Germline V gene data show CDR1 as SGHNT and CDR2 as YYREEE (reference sequence). Written as DNA, the CDR3 is TGTGCCAGCAGCATGAGCGGGGTCCAAGAGACCCAGTACTTC. It yields the protein CASSMSGVQETQYF.

This chain links TRBV4-2 with TRBJ1-1; the D gene is possibly TRBD1 (5 bases). Per the germline V gene, CDR1 is LGHNA and CDR2 is YNFKEQ. The CDR3 is 17 residues long. V lost 2 bases and J lost 0, with 16 bases in between. The CDR3 spells CASSQQGSPFMNTEAFF. CDR3 coding DNA: TGTGCCAGCAGCCAACAGGGATCCCCTTTCATGAACACTGAAGCTTTCTTT.

The chain couples TRBV28 to TRBJ2-3; D may be TRBD1 or TRBD2 (5 bases each). There are 16 residues in the CDR3. The germline gives CDR1 MDHEN, CDR2 SYDVKM. The V gene lost 6 bases and the J gene lost 0 bases, with 16 bases spanning the gap. CDR3 region: CASRRGTATSTDTQYF. CDR3 coding DNA: TGTGCCAGCAGAAGAGGGACGGCGACTAGCACAGATACGCAGTATTTT.

The CDR3 reads CASSGKGSLCGYTF. CDR3 in DNA: TGCGCCAGCAGTGGAAAAGGGAGCTTATGTGGCTACACCTTC. The chain links TRBV10-1 to TRBJ1-2, with D unresolved. With 4 bases removed from V and 7 bases from J, the gap between germline ends came to 16 bases. Germline-derived CDR1 and CDR2 are WNHNN and SYGVQD (reference sequence). The CDR3 length is 14 residues.

The chain couples TRBV28 to TRBJ2-5; TRBD2 is a possible D gene (7 bases). Deletions cut 3 bases from V and 5 bases from J, with 16 bases between. Germline V gives CDR1 MDHEN, CDR2 SYDVKM. The CDR3 consists of 15 residues. CDR3 region: CASSLVGGARETQYF. CDR3 coding DNA: TGTGCCAGCAGTTTGGTGGGGGGGGCGAGGGAGACCCAGTACTTC.